The sample holds a few counts of the clone carrying this T cell receptor beta chain. Its specificity is unknown. Time point specified: pre-sensitization, week 0. Sample treatment: therapeutic diphenylcyclopropenone sensitization with weekly scalp DPC. Prior to each patch test being applied, blood was drawn. It was from unfractionated whole blood that total RNA was extracted. This record belongs to a study of human T cells and chemical hapten exposure. Study-level information: A patient group, mainly female, showed alopecia areata, totalis or universalis.

Study outcomes and limitations: There was a positive correlation between PT1 expanded TCR counts and patch test score.

Germline V gives CDR1 ENHRY, CDR2 SYGVKD. The V and J ends lost 3 bases and 9 bases, in that order; junction bases with no gene match: 7. The CDR3 sequence is 15 residues long. TCRdb reanalysed the RACE reads using MiXCR and keeps one entry per CDR3 protein. The repertoire holds about 350,000 distinct CDR3 sequences, with roughly 6% as singletons. The source is a woman aged 18 to 35 with alopecia areata. Some clones in this sample may be carry-over from other donors' samples. This chain uses TRBV10-3 with TRBJ1-6, with TRBD1 identical over 8 bases. Source: whole blood, taken in connection with sensitization to the hapten diphenylcyclopropenone (DPC). CDR3 sequence (DNA): TGTGCCATCAGTGATGCGAGACAGGGGATTTCACCCCTCCACTTT. Translated, it gives CAISDARQGISPLHF.